The 8 T cell receptor beta chains given below trace back to one sample, sequenced in a study of identical twins. One entry per CDR3 protein, called by TCRdb with MiXCR from the 5' RACE reads. Of around 370,000 distinct CDR3 sequences listed, 7% to 9.5% are singletons. Sequences were obtained from naive T cells sorted from blood. The receptors here all came from a woman aged 50 to 65 in good health.

V gene TRBV3-1 combines with J gene TRBJ2-5; D gene uncertain. CDR1 is LGHDT and CDR2 is YNNKEL in the germline V gene (reference sequence). The V end lost 0 bases, the J end lost 4 bases, and 12 bases lay between the germline ends. This CDR3 comprises 15 residues. This CDR3 is CASSQDSRWGETQYF. The CDR3 DNA sequence: TGTGCCAGCAGCCAAGACTCTAGGTGGGGAGAGACCCAGTACTTC.

This clonotype was picked up a small number of times. V is TRBV29-1 and J is TRBJ2-1; TRBD1 is a possible D gene (5 bases). The CDR3 runs to 12 residues. Germline V gene lookup returns CDR1 SQVTM and CDR2 ANQGSEA. V lost 2 bases, J lost 9 bases, and 11 bases lay in between. Written as DNA, the CDR3 is TGCAGCGTTGAAAGACAGCCGAGTGAGCAGTTCTTC. This gives the protein CSVERQPSEQFF.

This clonotype was found many times. The chain is built from TRBV29-1 and TRBJ1-1; D unresolved. The germline V gene has CDR1 SQVTM and CDR2 ANQGSEA. This CDR3 comprises 15 residues. Trimming pared 5 bases from V and 1 base from J, leaving 17 bases between. The CDR3 DNA reads as TGCAGCGTTATTTTAAGGGCTTACCCGAACACTGAAGCTTTCTTT. Residues: CSVILRAYPNTEAFF.

This clonotype was observed once. The V gene is TRBV30, the J gene TRBJ1-2, with D unresolved. The CDR3 extends over 13 amino acids. Trimming removed 4 bases from V and 1 base from J, with 10 bases in between. Germline lookup yields CDR1 GTSNPN and CDR2 SVGIG (reference sequence). In DNA, the CDR3 is TGTGCCTGGATGGCGAAGAGTAACTATGGCTACACCTTC. Protein: CAWMAKSNYGYTF.

This clonotype was seen ten or more times. The chain has TRBV20-1 and TRBJ2-7, with D tentatively TRBD2 (5 bases). This CDR3 is built from 12 residues. V was pared by 8 bases and J by 1 base, with 12 bases between. The V gene's germline CDR1 is DFQATT and CDR2 SNEGSKA (reference sequence). CDR3 nucleotides: TGCAGTCTAAGACGGGATTCCTACGAGCAGTACTTC. The encoded protein is CSLRRDSYEQYF.

This clonotype was observed at least ten times. The gene calls are TRBV3-1 and TRBJ2-5; 8 nucleotides match TRBD1. CDR1 is LGHDT and CDR2 is YNNKEL in the germline V gene (reference sequence). Trimming removed 1 base from V and 7 bases from J; junction bases left unmatched: 2. The CDR3 is made up of 13 amino acids. The DNA of the CDR3 is TGTGCCAGCAGCCAAGGACAGGGGTGGACCCAGTACTTC. Translation: CASSQGQGWTQYF.

This clonotype occurred a few times. This rearrangement joins TRBV11-3 to TRBJ2-1, with TRBD1 matching 7 bases. Germline V gives CDR1 SGHNT, CDR2 YENEEA. The CDR3 totals 12 residues. V shed 5 bases, J shed 12 bases, and the junction held 7 bases outside the gene matches. CDR3 sequence reads: CASSIPRDRQFF. The CDR3 nucleotides read TGTGCCAGCAGCATACCCCGGGACAGGCAGTTCTTC.

In its sample, this clonotype was seen a few times. The V gene is TRBV4-2, the J gene TRBJ2-1; either TRBD1 or TRBD2 may supply D (5 bases each). CDR1 is LGHNA, CDR2 YNFKEQ, per germline. The CDR3 has 16 amino acids. Trimming cost V 0 bases and J 2 bases, with 11 bases left between them. CDR3 in amino acids: CASSQEGTQTYNEQFF. The CDR3 coding sequence is TGTGCCAGCAGCCAAGAAGGGACGCAGACCTACAATGAGCAGTTCTTC.